This TCR beta chain is drawn from a study of shared clonotypes between healthy human individuals (dated by TCRdb to 2018 to 2020). Looking at the study overall: A couple of women and a few men aged 18 to 49 years were included in the cohort. For each donor, CD4 naive and CD4 memory were each run on three plates, CD8 naive on two plates, and CD8 memory on one plate. To estimate repertoire size and how much clonotypes are shared between individuals, the study performed deep sequencing of blood TCR repertoires from a few healthy adults. Each donor's leukapheresis produced roughly between about 0.9 and 9.5 billion PBMCs. To increase sequencing depth and limit assay-specific biases, different laboratories used diverse techniques to prepare libraries and sequence TCR repertoires. General conclusions and limits of the study: Even with the large sequencing depth, rarefaction of the sorted-subset datasets indicated that sequencing was incomplete. Sharing across a few donors was observed for approximately 5% of naive CD4, less than 4% of naive CD8, 2% to 2.5% of memory CD4, and roughly 0.4% of memory CD8 clonotypes. Compared with non-shared clonotypes, clonotypes shared by all four sorted-subset donors had higher generation probabilities. Sampling was limited to blood, and TCR repertoires in tissue likely differ from TCR repertoires in blood. Because the study included only a small number of donors, the genetic and exposure-history diversity represented was limited. Naive subsets generally had larger estimated clonotype richness than memory subsets. Pairwise subsampling indicated that sequencing depth was expected to affect the degree of clonotype sharing among donors.

The donors were healthy, HIV-negative adults with no recently reported acute infections or vaccinations. Only Caucasian adults living in Nashville, Tennessee, USA were represented among the donors. CD8 memory samples combined magnetically selected CD45RO+ cells with CCR7-negative CD45RA+ effector memory (TemRA) cells. After blood collection by leukapheresis, PBMCs were isolated using Ficoll-Histopaque density gradient centrifugation and then cryopreserved in the vapor phase of liquid nitrogen. Analytical flow cytometry was used to check the purity and quantity of each magnetically sorted T cell population. Each sorted fraction had its genomic DNA isolated and then quantified by UV absorbance on a Nanodrop 2000c. Of note for this clone: No antigen is known for it. No base qualities exist here, and no much larger clone lies one base off it. The sample contains more than one DNA sequence encoding this CDR3.

The germline V gene provides CDR1 SGDLS and CDR2 YYNGEE. From the cysteine through the phenylalanine, the CDR3 covers 13 amino acids. Only the CDR3 part of the read is kept: 39 bases, read in frame from the first base. V gives up 0 bases and J gives up 4 bases, and the segment between their germline ends measures 8 bases. Using the deep immunoSEQ assay, TCR CDR3 regions were amplified from genomic DNA by multiplex PCR. For each cell subset, the extracted genomic DNA was distributed evenly across all wells of several immunoSEQ 96-well plates, and each plate served as one replicate. Each replicate PCR for sorted subsets received roughly 0.2 ug genomic DNA, equal to roughly 33,000 T cell genomes. The purified libraries were quantified using a Qubit 3.0 fluorometer, sized with a Bioanalyzer 2100, and then quantified again using the KAPA Library Quantification kit. Every immunoSEQ 96-well plate was sequenced on a separate single-read 150-cycle Illumina NextSeq 550 flow cell. The authors processed their data as follows. Because the immunoSEQ output held only junctional sequences and lacked quality scores, the filtering could not match the filtering applied to full-length reads. Sequences were annotated with PyIR, a Python wrapper for IgBLAST v1.9, and V/J genes and CDR3 were assigned using IMGT germline references. Any read was removed if the V/J assignment was weak (E-value above 1e-6), the CDR3 was missing, or the read contained stop codons, out-of-frame junctions, or ambiguous translated residues. V3J clonotypes were defined as sequences sharing an identical inferred V gene, J gene, and CDR3 amino acid sequence. To compute the percentage overlap between repertoires, the number of shared unique clonotypes was divided by the size of the smaller repertoire. Richness of each repertoire was evaluated using RTK rarefaction, the Chao1 estimator, and Recon v2.1 estimates of unobserved clonotypes. For all TCRbeta clonotypes obtained by the gDNA method from a few donors, generation probabilities were computed with OLGA. Held by TCRdb, this immuneACCESS table contains in-frame sequences only and omits some clones. Under half of the omission traces to an unresolved V gene where checked; the cause of the rest is unknown. That table supplies the V and J calls and clone size; D and trimming were determined from the DNA. This sample holds some 700,000 clones; about 92% were observed only once. The ten largest account for about a third of the sample.

The sequenced material came from memory CD8+ T cells from PBMCs. The cell subset or site label for this specimen denotes: CD45RO+ cells pooled with CCR7-negative TemRA cells. This chain is built from TRBV9 and TRBJ2-7, with no confidently assigned D gene. The origin of this receptor is a man between 18 and 35 years old in good health. Some clones in this sample may be carry-over from other donors' samples. The DNA is TGTGCCAGCAGCGTAGGGGAAGGGTACGAGCAGTACTTC. This encodes CASSVGEGYEQYF.